This TCR beta chain was identified in a study of T cells in Graves' hyperthyroidism and ophthalmopathy. This clonotype was counted many times. Amplified TCR beta CDR3 regions came from RNA transcripts. First-round RT-PCR targeting the TCR CDR3 was performed with the HTBI primer set. TCRdb called the multiplex PCR reads again in MiXCR, with one record for every CDR3 protein. The sample consists of 350,000 to 400,000 distinct CDR3 sequences, more than 13% of them appearing once. V dropped 6 bases and J dropped 5; count of bases not matched to a gene: 4. This CDR3 is 13 amino acids long. Germline V gene data show CDR1 as LGHNT and CDR2 as FRNRAP.

The sequence derives from a woman younger than 45 with Graves' hyperthyroidism. Sequenced material: blood. The chain couples TRBV12-5 to TRBJ1-1; 9 positions agree with TRBD1. The DNA for the CDR3 is TGTGCTAGTGGCGGGACAGGGAATACTGAAGCTTTCTTT. Amino acids: CASGGTGNTEAFF.